This is a list of T cell receptor beta chains from one sample in a study of identical twins. TCRdb fed the 5' RACE reads into MiXCR, producing one record per CDR3 protein. The sample carries 240,000 or so distinct CDR3 sequences, approximately 7% recorded once. The same data also went into a second study, on yellow fever vaccine responses in identical twins.

Sequenced sample: memory (CD45RO+) T cells sorted from blood. The receptors here all came from a woman aged 18-29 years in good health. Both conserved end residues are part of each CDR3. The D gene is left open where the match is weak. Expanded clones get a size class; other rows say once, few or many, or leave the size out.

v_gene: TRBV12-3/TRBV12-4; j_gene: TRBJ1-2; d_gene: TRBD1; abundance: few; CDR3aa: CASSLVGTAISTNYGYTF; CDR3nt: TGTGCCAGCAGTTTAGTTGGGACAGCAATTAGTACTAACTATGGCTACACCTTC
v_gene: TRBV7-9; j_gene: TRBJ1-1; d_gene: -; abundance: -; CDR3aa: CASSLDARVAEAFF; CDR3nt: TGTGCCAGCAGCCTCGACGCCAGGGTTGCTGAAGCTTTCTTT
v_gene: TRBV20-1; j_gene: TRBJ2-1; d_gene: -; abundance: many; CDR3aa: CSARKGGLLISEQFF; CDR3nt: TGCAGTGCTAGAAAGGGGGGACTCCTCATTTCGGAGCAGTTCTTC
v_gene: TRBV5-1; j_gene: TRBJ1-1; d_gene: -; abundance: many; CDR3aa: CASSFLNSNEAFF; CDR3nt: TGCGCCAGCAGCTTTTTAAACTCAAATGAAGCTTTCTTT
v_gene: TRBV19; j_gene: TRBJ2-3; d_gene: TRBD2; abundance: -; CDR3aa: CASSSGRATDTQYF; CDR3nt: TGTGCCAGCTCTAGCGGGAGGGCCACAGATACGCAGTATTTT
v_gene: TRBV20-1; j_gene: TRBJ2-1; d_gene: -; abundance: few; CDR3aa: CSATIRGDEQFF; CDR3nt: TGCAGTGCCACCATCCGCGGGGATGAGCAGTTCTTC
v_gene: TRBV4-2; j_gene: TRBJ2-5; d_gene: TRBD2; abundance: many; CDR3aa: CASSQAGLAQETQYF; CDR3nt: TGTGCCAGCAGCCAGGCGGGACTAGCGCAAGAGACCCAGTACTTC
v_gene: TRBV7-2; j_gene: TRBJ2-7; d_gene: -; abundance: many; CDR3aa: CASSLGLASEQYF; CDR3nt: TGTGCCAGCAGCTTAGGGCTAGCGAGCGAGCAGTACTTC
v_gene: TRBV5-8; j_gene: TRBJ2-1; d_gene: -; abundance: few; CDR3aa: CASRGYSYNEQFF; CDR3nt: TGTGCCAGCAGAGGGTACTCCTACAATGAGCAGTTCTTC
v_gene: TRBV24-1; j_gene: TRBJ2-3; d_gene: -; abundance: many; CDR3aa: CATSDLQGPSTDTQYF; CDR3nt: TGTGCCACCAGTGATTTGCAGGGACCAAGCACAGATACGCAGTATTTT
v_gene: TRBV7-9; j_gene: TRBJ2-3; d_gene: -; abundance: many; CDR3aa: CASSSGTAASTDTQYF; CDR3nt: TGTGCCAGCAGCTCCGGGACGGCTGCTAGCACAGATACGCAGTATTTT
v_gene: TRBV4-1; j_gene: TRBJ2-4; d_gene: -; abundance: many; CDR3aa: CASSHLLGDIQYF; CDR3nt: TGCGCCAGCAGCCACCTACTGGGGGACATTCAGTACTTC
v_gene: TRBV6-1; j_gene: TRBJ1-6; d_gene: -; abundance: many; CDR3aa: CASSEFQGNSPLHF; CDR3nt: TGTGCCAGCAGTGAATTTCAGGGGAATTCACCCCTCCACTTT
v_gene: TRBV3-1; j_gene: TRBJ1-3; d_gene: -; abundance: few; CDR3aa: CASSNYGNTIYF; CDR3nt: TGTGCCAGCAGCAACTATGGAAACACCATATATTTT
v_gene: TRBV15; j_gene: TRBJ1-5; d_gene: -; abundance: -; CDR3aa: CATSRANQPQHF; CDR3nt: TGTGCCACCAGCAGAGCCAATCAGCCCCAGCATTTT
v_gene: TRBV27; j_gene: TRBJ2-6; d_gene: -; abundance: few; CDR3aa: CASRPYAGGDGANVLTF; CDR3nt: TGTGCCAGCAGACCTTATGCAGGGGGGGATGGGGCCAACGTCCTGACTTTC
v_gene: TRBV29-1; j_gene: TRBJ2-5; d_gene: -; abundance: few; CDR3aa: CSARQYQETQYF; CDR3nt: TGCAGCGCTCGACAGTACCAAGAGACCCAGTACTTC
v_gene: TRBV12-3/TRBV12-4; j_gene: TRBJ2-7; d_gene: -; abundance: few; CDR3aa: CASTQGPAYEQYF; CDR3nt: TGTGCCAGCACCCAGGGTCCGGCCTACGAGCAGTACTTC
v_gene: TRBV28; j_gene: TRBJ2-1; d_gene: -; abundance: many; CDR3aa: CASSFAWPGDYNEQFF; CDR3nt: TGTGCCAGCAGTTTTGCGTGGCCGGGAGACTACAATGAGCAGTTCTTC
v_gene: TRBV28; j_gene: TRBJ1-2; d_gene: -; abundance: many; CDR3aa: CANWAATYGYTF; CDR3nt: TGTGCCAACTGGGCAGCAACTTATGGCTACACCTTC
v_gene: TRBV5-1; j_gene: TRBJ2-5; d_gene: -; abundance: -; CDR3aa: CASSFPGRETQYF; CDR3nt: TGCGCCAGCAGCTTTCCGGGGAGAGAGACCCAGTACTTC
v_gene: TRBV5-1; j_gene: TRBJ2-1; d_gene: -; abundance: many; CDR3aa: CASNEGPGNEQFF; CDR3nt: TGCGCCAGCAACGAGGGGCCGGGCAATGAGCAGTTCTTC
v_gene: TRBV20-1; j_gene: TRBJ2-2; d_gene: TRBD2; abundance: many; CDR3aa: CSARERGGFSGELFF; CDR3nt: TGCAGTGCTAGAGAGCGGGGGGGTTTTAGCGGGGAGCTGTTTTTT
v_gene: TRBV2; j_gene: TRBJ1-1; d_gene: -; abundance: few; CDR3aa: CASSEDEGWNTEAFF; CDR3nt: TGTGCCAGCAGTGAAGATGAGGGGTGGAACACTGAAGCTTTCTTT
v_gene: TRBV7-9; j_gene: TRBJ2-2; d_gene: -; abundance: many; CDR3aa: CASSPLGQLNTGELFF; CDR3nt: TGTGCCAGCAGCCCACTTGGACAGCTGAACACCGGGGAGCTGTTTTTT
v_gene: TRBV12-3/TRBV12-4; j_gene: TRBJ1-2; d_gene: -; abundance: many; CDR3aa: CASTQLPGSRGEGYTF; CDR3nt: TGTGCCAGCACCCAACTGCCCGGGTCCCGGGGAGAAGGCTACACCTTC
v_gene: TRBV7-9; j_gene: TRBJ1-5; d_gene: -; abundance: many; CDR3aa: CASSLTTAFGNQPQHF; CDR3nt: TGTGCCAGCAGCTTGACCACAGCGTTCGGCAATCAGCCCCAGCATTTT
v_gene: TRBV3-1; j_gene: TRBJ2-7; d_gene: -; abundance: few; CDR3aa: CASSQDKGPHEQYF; CDR3nt: TGTGCCAGCAGCCAAGATAAAGGGCCCCACGAGCAGTACTTC
v_gene: TRBV15; j_gene: TRBJ2-7; d_gene: -; abundance: many; CDR3aa: CATSRDSGASSYEQYF; CDR3nt: TGTGCCACCAGCAGAGATTCGGGGGCTTCGTCCTACGAGCAGTACTTC
v_gene: TRBV6-1; j_gene: TRBJ1-4; d_gene: TRBD1; abundance: -; CDR3aa: CASSGDRRNEKLFF; CDR3nt: TGTGCCAGCAGTGGGGACAGGAGGAATGAAAAACTGTTTTTT
v_gene: TRBV28; j_gene: TRBJ2-1; d_gene: TRBD2; abundance: many; CDR3aa: CASSRTSGRGVHEQFF; CDR3nt: TGTGCCAGCAGTCGTACTAGCGGGAGAGGTGTTCATGAGCAGTTCTTC
v_gene: TRBV20-1; j_gene: TRBJ2-3; d_gene: -; abundance: -; CDR3aa: CSARDWPTQYF; CDR3nt: TGCAGTGCTAGGGATTGGCCTACGCAGTATTTT
v_gene: TRBV20-1; j_gene: TRBJ1-1; d_gene: TRBD1; abundance: many; CDR3aa: CSARRDSGDTEAFF; CDR3nt: TGCAGTGCTAGAAGGGACAGCGGGGACACTGAAGCTTTCTTT
v_gene: TRBV5-6; j_gene: TRBJ2-7; d_gene: TRBD2; abundance: -; CDR3aa: CASSPGGLAVYEQYF; CDR3nt: TGTGCCAGCAGCCCGGGGGGACTAGCGGTCTACGAGCAGTACTTC
v_gene: TRBV28; j_gene: TRBJ2-7; d_gene: TRBD2; abundance: few; CDR3aa: CASSLRTSGKAEQYF; CDR3nt: TGTGCCAGCAGTTTACGGACTAGCGGGAAAGCCGAGCAGTACTTC
v_gene: TRBV29-1; j_gene: TRBJ1-1; d_gene: -; abundance: -; CDR3aa: CSVAQVLLTEAFF; CDR3nt: TGCAGCGTTGCGCAGGTTCTCCTCACTGAAGCTTTCTTT
v_gene: TRBV2; j_gene: TRBJ2-7; d_gene: -; abundance: -; CDR3aa: CASRRDLYEQYF; CDR3nt: TGTGCCAGCAGACGGGACCTCTACGAGCAGTACTTC
v_gene: TRBV4-1; j_gene: TRBJ2-1; d_gene: TRBD2; abundance: many; CDR3aa: CASSQARLAGGGNEQFF; CDR3nt: TGCGCCAGCAGCCAAGCCAGACTAGCGGGAGGGGGCAATGAGCAGTTCTTC
v_gene: TRBV12-3/TRBV12-4; j_gene: TRBJ1-6; d_gene: -; abundance: -; CDR3aa: CASSLGLGGNSPLHF; CDR3nt: TGTGCCAGCAGTTTAGGTCTCGGAGGTAATTCACCCCTCCACTTT
v_gene: TRBV14; j_gene: TRBJ1-1; d_gene: -; abundance: many; CDR3aa: CASSQSTKKAFF; CDR3nt: TGTGCCAGCAGCCAATCCACTAAAAAAGCTTTCTTT
v_gene: TRBV9; j_gene: TRBJ2-2; d_gene: TRBD2; abundance: -; CDR3aa: CASSTPSGKSGELFF; CDR3nt: TGTGCCAGCAGCACACCTAGCGGGAAGTCCGGGGAGCTGTTTTTT
v_gene: TRBV20-1; j_gene: TRBJ2-1; d_gene: TRBD2; abundance: few; CDR3aa: CSARDFAGGNYNEQFF; CDR3nt: TGCAGTGCTAGAGATTTTGCGGGGGGAAACTACAATGAGCAGTTCTTC
v_gene: TRBV5-1; j_gene: TRBJ2-3; d_gene: -; abundance: many; CDR3aa: CASSSFGAETQYF; CDR3nt: TGCGCCAGCAGCTCGTTTGGGGCAGAAACGCAGTATTTT
v_gene: TRBV12-3/TRBV12-4; j_gene: TRBJ2-6; d_gene: TRBD2; abundance: -; CDR3aa: CASSLSGLAGGPGANVLTF; CDR3nt: TGTGCCAGCAGTTTATCGGGGCTAGCGGGAGGGCCCGGGGCCAACGTCCTGACTTTC